These 15 T cell receptor beta chains originate from one sample sequenced in a study of cytomegalovirus exposure and HLA in healthy donors. 60 Vbeta and 13 Jbeta primers were used in PCR. Produced via immunoSEQ multiplex PCR; TCRdb's table is partial and in-frame only. The data contain tens of thousands of clones, about 76% of them singletons. The specimen was PBMCs. The source is a man between 18 and 35 years old in good health and CMV-seronegative.

The J gene is TRBJ1-2, the V gene TRBV7-9; possible D gene TRBD1, 6 bases. The germline V gene has CDR1 SEHNR and CDR2 FQNEAQ (reference sequence). Trimming took off 4 bases at V and 11 bases at J, with 14 bases between the two ends. There are 12 residues in the CDR3. The CDR3 coding sequence is TGTGCCAGCAGCTCGGGACAAGACATATACACCTTC. Translation: CASSSGQDIYTF.

The V call is TRBV6-5, the J call TRBJ1-6; 7 positions agree with TRBD1. The CDR3 length is 15 residues. The V and J ends lost 7 bases and 7 bases, in that order; junction bases with no gene match: 10. The germline gives CDR1 MNHEY, CDR2 SVGAGI. The CDR3: CASKTGPLVNSPLHF. CDR3 nucleotides: TGTGCCAGCAAGACAGGGCCCCTTGTGAATTCACCCCTCCACTTT.

The CDR3 is CASSLDRVEHTGELFF. CDR3 DNA: TGTGCCAGCAGCCTGGACAGGGTTGAGCACACCGGGGAGCTGTTTTTT. The genes are TRBV7-3 and TRBJ2-2, with 8 bases lining up with TRBD1. V was clipped by 5 bases and J by 3 bases; unmatched bases: 8. This CDR3 contains 16 residues. The germline V gene encodes CDR1 SGHTA and CDR2 FQGTGA.

The chain couples TRBV6-6 to TRBJ1-5, with 8 bases identical to TRBD1. The CDR3 length is 15 residues. Trimming removed 8 bases from V and 2 bases from J; junction bases left unmatched: 8. Germline CDR1 MNHNY, CDR2 SVGAGI (reference sequence). The CDR3 loop reads CASLIGQGGNQPQHF. DNA for the CDR3: TGTGCCAGCCTAATCGGACAGGGAGGCAATCAGCCCCAGCATTTT.

J is TRBJ1-6 and V is TRBV28; TRBD1 matches 8 bases. Germline-derived CDR1 and CDR2 are MDHEN and SYDVKM. The CDR3 has 15 amino acids. J lost 5 bases, V lost 6 bases, and 6 bases had no gene match. For the CDR3, the DNA is TGTGCCAGCAGGCGGGGACAGGCAAATAATTCACCCCTCCACTTT. Its translation is CASRRGQANNSPLHF.

This clone was observed once. The chain couples TRBV6-1 to TRBJ2-3, with TRBD2 identical over 16 bases. Germline V gene lookup returns CDR1 MNHNS and CDR2 SASEGT. V dropped 4 bases and J dropped 2; count of bases not matched to a gene: 3. The CDR3 runs 17 residues. The CDR3 nucleotides are TGTGCCAGCAGTGGGGGACTAGCGGGGGGGACCACAGATACGCAGTATTTT. Residues: CASSGGLAGGTTDTQYF.

The rearrangement joins TRBV7-3 to TRBJ2-1; TRBD2 aligns across 7 bases. Germline V gene sequence: CDR1 SGHTA, CDR2 FQGTGA. Unmatched junction bases numbered 8, after V lost 5 bases and J lost 7 bases. The CDR3 is 14 residues long. The DNA of the CDR3 is TGTGCCAGCAGCATAGGGGCAGCGGGAAATGAGCAGTTCTTC. Translated, it gives CASSIGAAGNEQFF.

This clone was seen a handful of times. J is TRBJ2-7 and V is TRBV18, with D perhaps TRBD2 (5 bases). Germline V gives CDR1 KGHSH, CDR2 LQKENI. V was cut by 4 bases and J by 5 bases, with 12 bases left in between. The CDR3 contains 13 residues. CDR3 protein: CASSHGLGDEQYF. DNA of the CDR3: TGTGCCAGCTCACACGGGCTCGGGGACGAGCAGTACTTC. Combining the CDR3 with reference TRBV18 and TRBJ2-7 gives the whole variable domain NAGVMQNPRHLVRRRGQEARLRCSPMKGHSHVYWYRQLPEEGLKFMVYLQKENIIDESGMPKERFSAEFPKEGPSILRIQQVVRGDSAAYFCASSHGLGDEQYFGPGTRLTVT.

This chain joins TRBV6-4 and TRBJ2-2; D is possibly TRBD1 (6 bases). Trimming shortened V by 5 bases and J by 2 bases, and 9 bases separated the two germline ends. In germline, CDR1 is MRHNA, CDR2 SNTAGT. The CDR3 consists of 14 residues. The CDR3: CASSHRENTGELFF. In nucleotides, the CDR3 is TGTGCCAGCAGTCACAGGGAAAACACCGGGGAGCTGTTTTTT.

This rearrangement joins TRBV13 to TRBJ1-6; D uncertain. Germline lookup yields CDR1 PRHDT and CDR2 FYEKMQ (reference sequence). The CDR3 loop spans 15 amino acids. Trimming removed 0 bases at V and 5 bases at J, with 8 bases between. The CDR3: CASSLGQSHNSPLHF. DNA for the CDR3: TGTGCCAGCAGCTTAGGGCAGTCCCATAATTCACCCCTCCACTTT.

The genes are TRBV5-5 and TRBJ2-3; 10 positions agree with TRBD2. Germline V lookup: CDR1 SGHKS, CDR2 YYEKEE (reference sequence). Trimming at V came to 1 base and at J to 2 bases, leaving 10 bases not matched to a gene. The CDR3 loop spans 18 amino acids. CDR3 coding DNA: TGTGCCAGCAGCTTGACGCTAGCGGGGGTGACTACCACAGATACGCAGTATTTT. This gives the protein CASSLTLAGVTTTDTQYF.

Only one count was recorded for this clone. The same CDR3 is also encoded by other DNA sequences in this sample. The chain employs TRBV7-2 and TRBJ2-5; 8 positions match TRBD1. The CDR3 length is 14 residues. V was pared by 1 base and J by 2 bases, with 0 bases of the junction left unmatched. The V gene's germline CDR1 is SGHTA and CDR2 FQGNSA. Here the CDR3 reads CASSLDRGQETQYF. Here the CDR3 DNA reads TGTGCCAGCAGCTTAGACAGGGGGCAAGAGACCCAGTACTTC.

The chain recombines TRBV28 with TRBJ1-1; 7 bases fit TRBD1. V was clipped by 6 bases and J by 3 bases; unmatched bases: 7. Germline values: CDR1 MDHEN, CDR2 SYDVKM. The CDR3 totals 14 residues. The DNA for the CDR3 is TGTGCCAGCAGCGAGAGAACAGGGGACACTGAAGCTTTCTTT. Residues: CASSERTGDTEAFF.

V and J are TRBV7-6 and TRBJ1-5, with a possible D match to TRBD1 (6 bases). The CDR3 runs 13 residues. The germline V gene encodes CDR1 SGHVS and CDR2 FNYEAQ. V was pared by 0 bases and J by 7 bases, with 7 bases between. The CDR3 sequence is CASSLAQGQPQHF. CDR3 coding DNA: TGTGCCAGCAGCTTAGCGCAGGGGCAGCCCCAGCATTTT.

This chain links TRBV7-9 with TRBJ2-7; no firm D call. V shed 3 bases and J shed 6 bases, with 12 bases lying between them. Germline CDR1 and CDR2: SEHNR and FQNEAQ (reference sequence). The CDR3 is 13 amino acids. The CDR3 loop reads CASSFGGSPEQYF. CDR3 coding DNA: TGTGCCAGCAGCTTCGGCGGTAGTCCCGAGCAGTACTTC. The whole variable domain, remainder taken from reference TRBV7-9 and TRBJ2-7, is DTGVSQNPRHKITKRGQNVTFRCDPISEHNRLYWYRQTLGQGPEFLTYFQNEAQLEKSRLLSDRFSAERPKGSFSTLEIQRTEQGDSAMYLCASSFGGSPEQYFGPGTRLTVT.